The 19 T cell receptor beta chains in this list originate from one sample, sequenced in a study of T cell repertoires in cytomegalovirus infection (dated by TCRdb to about 2019). Sequencing took place on an Illumina HiSeq 1500. The raw public data were reprocessed by TCRdb itself: fastp quality trimming at Q25, MiXCR clonotype calling, in-frame beta chains only. Under each unique CDR3 protein, matching rows form one entry showing the most common genes and DNA. The sample has about 530,000 distinct CDR3 sequences on record, less than 30% of them singletons. Less than 15% of the sample lies in the top ten. The sample taken for sequencing was PBMCs. These receptors all come from a human donor in good health (CMV status not recorded). Some clones in this sample may be carry-over from other donors' samples.

This clonotype has only one observation. This chain connects TRBV6-6 to TRBJ2-3, with D possibly being TRBD1 (5 bases). The CDR3 length is 14 residues. Germline loops: CDR1 MNHNY, CDR2 SVGAGI (reference sequence). The ends were cut back, 10 bases at V and 4 bases at J, with 18 bases in the middle. The chain's CDR3 is CATQQADTADTQYF. DNA of the CDR3: TGTGCCACTCAGCAGGCGGACACCGCAGATACGCAGTATTTT.

Concerning this clonotype itself: The junction shows a germline mismatch at one end, possibly a read error. The genes are TRBV7-7 and TRBJ2-1; D not resolved. The CDR3 extends over 13 amino acids. The germline CDR1 and CDR2 sequences are SSHAT and FNYEAQ (reference sequence). The CDR3 loop reads CASSISPMWEQFF. CDR3 sequence (DNA): TGTGCTAGCAGCATCTCCCCCATGTGGGAGCAGTTCTTC.

This chain links TRBV19 with TRBJ2-2; 7 bases line up with TRBD2. This CDR3 has 18 residues. Looked up from germline, CDR1 is LNHDA and CDR2 is SQIVND (reference sequence). The ends lost 3 bases at V and 0 bases at J; junction bases unmatched: 10. The CDR3 coding sequence is TGTGCCAGTAGTATCTCATGGGGGGGGTCCTCGAACACCGGGGAGCTGTTTTTT. Its translation is CASSISWGGSSNTGELFF.

The chain joins TRBV11-2 to TRBJ2-1; TRBD2 matches at 11 bases. The CDR3 extends over 15 amino acids. Germline V gene lookup returns CDR1 SGHAT and CDR2 FQNNGV. With 6 bases clipped from V and 7 bases from J, the junction kept 8 bases outside the gene matches. DNA for the CDR3: TGTGCCAGCAGTCCCACTAGCGGGAGTTTGAATGAGCAGTTCTTC. It is translated as CASSPTSGSLNEQFF.

J is TRBJ2-5 and V is TRBV10-2; 8 bases fit TRBD1. J gave up 8 bases and V 6 bases, and 8 bases lay outside the gene matches. This CDR3 spans 13 amino acids. From germline, CDR1 is WSHSY and CDR2 SAAADI. Here the CDR3 DNA reads TGCGCCAGCAGCCCCGGACAGGGTTTAACCCAGTACTTC. Translated: CASSPGQGLTQYF.

This clonotype has ten or more counts. The J gene is TRBJ2-2, the V gene TRBV7-2, with D possibly matching TRBD1 (6 bases). CDR3 length: 16 residues. V lost 1 base and J 2 bases, leaving 11 bases between the germline ends. Looked up from germline, CDR1 is SGHTA and CDR2 is FQGNSA. CDR3 in amino acids: CASSLVSGANTGELFF. As DNA, the CDR3 is TGTGCCAGCAGCTTAGTTTCAGGGGCAAACACCGGGGAGCTGTTTTTT.

The J gene is TRBJ2-5, the V gene TRBV20-1; the D gene is possibly TRBD2 (7 bases). Trimming stripped 0 bases from V and 4 bases from J, with 12 bases between. The germline V gene has CDR1 DFQATT and CDR2 SNEGSKA (reference sequence). The CDR3 runs 14 residues. This CDR3 is CSARDTGGLETQYF. In DNA, the CDR3 is TGCAGTGCTAGAGACACCGGGGGGCTAGAGACCCAGTACTTC.

This clonotype appeared a few times. This sequence joins TRBV20-1 and TRBJ1-6; TRBD1 agrees at 8 bases. The CDR3 covers 14 residues. Trimming took 2 bases from V and 7 from J; bases not matched to a gene: 4. Germline V gene sequence: CDR1 DFQATT, CDR2 SNEGSKA (reference sequence). This CDR3 is CSARPQGGNSPLHF. CDR3 nucleotide sequence: TGCAGTGCTAGACCACAGGGGGGGAATTCACCCCTCCACTTT.

This clonotype was seen only a few times. The chain recombines TRBV6-5 with TRBJ2-1; tentatively, D is TRBD1 or TRBD2 (5 bases each). Looked up from germline, CDR1 is MNHEY and CDR2 is SVGAGI. V was shortened by 6 bases and J by 6 bases, with 18 bases between the two germline ends. The CDR3 spans 15 residues. For the CDR3, the DNA is TGTGCCAGCAGGGGTCGGGACCGCCGAATCAATGAGCAGTTCTTC. This gives the protein CASRGRDRRINEQFF.

V is TRBV6-2 or TRBV6-3 and J is TRBJ2-7; 8 bases are a match to TRBD2. The CDR3 covers 16 residues. After removal of 5 bases from V and 2 bases from J, the junction contained 11 bases not matched to a gene. Germline lookup yields CDR1 MNHEY and CDR2 SVGEGT. CDR3 protein: CASSDPAGGPTYEQYV. The CDR3 DNA follows: TGTGCCAGCAGTGACCCCGCGGGAGGACCTACCTACGAGCAGTACGTC.

The CDR3 region has the DNA TGTGCCAATCGCCAGGGAAACACCATATATTTT. This sequence encodes CANRQGNTIYF. This chain links TRBV12-3 or TRBV12-4 with TRBJ1-3; the D is unclear. Between the trimmed V and J ends, which lost 10 bases and 4 bases, there was a span of 8 bases. The CDR3 runs 11 residues.

The chain carries TRBV11-2 and TRBJ2-2; D remains unclear. Per germline, CDR1 SGHAT and CDR2 FQNNGV. CDR3 length equals 12 residues. V dropped 3 bases and J dropped 11 bases, with 10 bases sitting between them. CDR3 sequence: CASSFGGSELFF. The DNA for the CDR3 is TGTGCCAGCAGCTTCGGCGGTTCAGAGCTGTTTTTT. The complete variable domain, with remaining parts taken from reference TRBV11-2 and TRBJ2-2, reads EAGVAQSPRYKIIEKRQSVAFWCNPISGHATLYWYQQILGQGPKLLIQFQNNGVVDDSQLPKDRFSAERLKGVDSTLKIQPAKLEDSAVYLCASSFGGSELFFGEGSRLTVL.

This clonotype was detected only a few times. The chain's CDR3 is CASGSPREVGMETQYF. CDR3 DNA sequence: TGTGCTAGTGGTTCCCCCCGCGAGGTCGGGATGGAGACCCAGTACTTC. The chain is built from TRBV12-5 and TRBJ2-5; TRBD2 might be the D (5 bases). Germline CDR1 reads LGHNT; CDR2 reads FRNRAP. This CDR3 has 16 residues. The V and J ends lost 4 bases and 5 bases respectively, with 20 bases between them.

The J gene is TRBJ2-5, the V gene TRBV7-9; the match to TRBD2 covers 11 bases. The CDR3 is 15 residues long. Germline lookup yields CDR1 SEHNR and CDR2 FQNEAQ (reference sequence). Trimming cost V 4 bases and J 4 bases; bases outside gene matches: 5. The CDR3: CASSWYGTSGETQYF. CDR3 nucleotide sequence: TGTGCCAGCAGCTGGTACGGGACTAGCGGAGAGACCCAGTACTTC.

The chain is built from TRBV12-5 and TRBJ1-2; maybe TRBD1 (6 bases). Germline V CDR1 and CDR2: LGHNT, FRNRAP. The CDR3 covers 13 residues. V lost 5 bases and J 4 bases, leaving 11 bases between the germline ends. CDR3: CASGRQVLYGYTF. CDR3 nucleotide sequence: TGTGCTAGTGGTCGACAGGTCCTCTATGGCTACACCTTC.

At least ten counts were recorded for this clonotype. The chain employs TRBV27 and TRBJ1-1, with a possible D match to TRBD1 (5 bases). The ends were cut back, 5 bases at V and 1 base at J, with 23 bases in the middle. Germline CDR1 is MNHEY and CDR2 is SMNVEV (reference sequence). The CDR3 is 18 residues long. CDR3 loop: CASSALPTGRMENTEAFF. CDR3 nucleotide sequence: TGTGCCAGCAGTGCTCTTCCCACAGGACGGATGGAGAACACTGAAGCTTTCTTT.

The chain couples TRBV2 to TRBJ2-1, with a weak D call TRBD2 (5 bases). Germline-derived CDR1 and CDR2 are SNHLY and FYNNEI. The V gene lost 8 bases and the J gene lost 8 bases, with 10 bases spanning the gap. The CDR3 has 11 amino acids. This CDR3 is CASRLTHEQFF. CDR3 bases: TGTGCCAGCCGACTAACCCATGAGCAGTTCTTC.

In this sample, this clonotype turned up a few times. The chain is built from TRBV10-3 and TRBJ2-5, with a possible D match to TRBD1 (6 bases). There are 14 residues in the CDR3. Trimming cost V 2 bases and J 0 bases, with 7 bases left between them. Per germline, CDR1 ENHRY and CDR2 SYGVKD. CDR3 protein: CAISEQGHQETQYF. As DNA, the CDR3 is TGTGCCATCAGTGAGCAGGGGCACCAAGAGACCCAGTACTTC.

This clonotype appeared many times. This chain links TRBV7-2 with TRBJ2-7; unclear D gene. Trimming left V 3 bases short and J 7 bases short, with 10 bases between. The CDR3 contains 12 residues. Germline-derived CDR1 and CDR2 are SGHTA and FQGNSA. Here the CDR3 DNA reads TGTGCCAGCAGCTTGACCTCCGATGAGCAGTACTTC. Its translation: CASSLTSDEQYF.